This is a list of T cell receptor beta chains from one sample in a study of cytotoxic CD8 clonotypes in ibrutinib-treated CLL. TCRdb's copy holds only in-frame clones and misses some; the assay was immunoSEQ multiplex PCR. The table has 150,000 or so clones, 79% seen once. The sample here was PBMCs, taken after 12 months of ibrutinib treatment. The receptors come from a human donor with chronic lymphocytic leukemia. Each CDR3 is given with its conserved first and last residue. A D gene is named only where the DNA matches it firmly. Clone size is not always given. Where it is, it says once, few, many or a class for expanded clones.

TRBJ2-1,.,TRBV27,.,TGTGCCAGCAGTTCCTCATGGGCAGTGGCGGCCGTAAATGAGCAGTTCTTC,CASSSSWAVAAVNEQFF
TRBJ2-7,few,TRBV7-9,TRBD1,TGTGCCAGCAGCTCCACAGGGGGCCCGTTGGGAGAGCAGTACTTC,CASSSTGGPLGEQYF
TRBJ2-2,.,TRBV10-1,TRBD2,TGCGCCAGCAGTGAGCTAGCGGGAGGGACCGGGGAGCTGTTTTTT,CASSELAGGTGELFF
TRBJ2-7,.,TRBV9,.,TGTGCCAGCAGCCCATACCTGACTAGTCTGGTTACCTACGAGCAGTACTTC,CASSPYLTSLVTYEQYF
TRBJ1-2,.,TRBV7-2,.,TGTGCCAGCAGCTCCCCGGGACAAAACACTGGCTACACCTTC,CASSSPGQNTGYTF
TRBJ2-7,.,TRBV5-6,.,TGTGCCAGCACCCCCTGGGGCTCTGGCAGGGTTTTTGGAGAGCAGTACTTC,CASTPWGSGRVFGEQYF
TRBJ2-7,.,TRBV19,.,TGTGCCAGTAGTATTCTCAGCTCGGGAGCCTACGAGCAGTACTTC,CASSILSSGAYEQYF
TRBJ2-6,.,TRBV27,.,TGTGCCAGCAGTTTACCGTCCTCTGGGGCCAACGTCCTGACTTTC,CASSLPSSGANVLTF
TRBJ2-7,few,TRBV4-2,.,TGTGCCAGCAGCCTTACTAGGTCCTACGAGCAGTACTTC,CASSLTRSYEQYF
TRBJ1-1,.,TRBV6-1,.,TGTGCCCTCAAGGGGCGGTTGAACACTGAAGCTTTCTTT,CALKGRLNTEAFF
TRBJ2-1,.,TRBV5-6,.,TGTGCCAGCAGCCAACCTACGGGTGAGCAGTTCTTC,CASSQPTGEQFF
TRBJ1-2,.,TRBV27,.,TGTGCCAGCAGTACCACCGGGACGCCAGGCCATGGCTACACCTTC,CASSTTGTPGHGYTF
TRBJ2-3,.,TRBV7-2,TRBD2,TGTGCCAGCAGCTTAGTGGTGACTAGCGGAAGCACAGATACGCAGTATTTT,CASSLVVTSGSTDTQYF
TRBJ1-1,.,TRBV28,TRBD1,TGTGCCAGCATTACCGACAGGGGTGCCACTGAAGCTTTCTTT,CASITDRGATEAFF
TRBJ1-4,.,TRBV6-5,.,TGTGCCAGCGGTACAGGGTTGTGGGGGAATGAAAAACTGTTTTTT,CASGTGLWGNEKLFF
TRBJ2-7,.,TRBV5-1,TRBD1,TGCGCCAGCAGCTTGGCCGGGACAGAGTCTGGGGAGCAGTACTTC,CASSLAGTESGEQYF
TRBJ2-7,.,TRBV6-5,TRBD1,TGTGCCAGCAGTTACTCGGGCGTAGGGGGCCACGAGCAGTACTTC,CASSYSGVGGHEQYF
TRBJ2-2,.,TRBV6-4,TRBD2,TGTGCCAGCCAGCGACTAGCGGGAGCGAACACCGGGGAGCTGTTTTTT,CASQRLAGANTGELFF
TRBJ2-7,.,TRBV5-1,.,TGCGCCAGCAGCATGGATGGCACCGACTACGAGCAGTACTTC,CASSMDGTDYEQYF
TRBJ1-2,.,TRBV7-6,TRBD1,TGTGCCAGCAGCTTAGTGGCAGGGGGTGGCTACACCTTC,CASSLVAGGGYTF